This T cell receptor (beta chain) was retrieved from a study of blood T cells in healthy people across ages. The CDR3 extends over 15 amino acids. The germline V gene has CDR1 LGHNA and CDR2 YNFKEQ. Trimming took 0 bases from V and 5 from J; bases not matched to a gene: 6. It was with a sample-barcoded 5' primer and a J-beta primer mix that a second PCR of roughly 6 to 12 cycles was run. TCRdb called the 5' RACE reads again in MiXCR, with one record for every CDR3 protein. The sample yields about 570,000 distinct CDR3 sequences, roughly a quarter seen once. This clonotype was found a few times. The same data also went into a second study, on T cells of mothers and their children. As reported in that work: The second PCR's M1S primer added sample barcodes and 2-4 random nucleotides. The yield was over 8 million TCR beta CDR3 reads from each mother and a few million from each child. Mothers and children who were related shared slightly more overlap than unrelated pairs, but not significantly more.

The V call is TRBV4-2, the J call TRBJ2-7; TRBD1 matches 8 bases. This receptor was taken from a boy between 2 and 10 years old in good health. Material: blood. This CDR3 reads CASSQEETGVDEQYF. CDR3 nucleotides: TGTGCCAGCAGCCAAGAAGAGACAGGGGTGGACGAGCAGTACTTC.